These T cell receptor beta chains were read from a single sample in a study of T-cell memory formation after mild COVID-19. TCRdb fed the 5' RACE reads into MiXCR, producing one record per CDR3 protein. The sample contains around 300,000 distinct CDR3 sequences, 13% to 15% of which appear only once. The sample comprised PBMCs or a T cell subset sorted from them (not recorded which). The receptors were sampled from a young man who had mild COVID-19 (a few samples of this study predate the infection). Cell type and time point are not known. CDR3s include the opening cysteine and the closing phenylalanine or tryptophan. The order of the fields is J gene, D gene, V gene, CDR3 protein. D genes are given only for firm matches.

J gene: TRBJ2-1; D gene: .; V gene: TRBV9; CDR3 protein: CASSVDLIRYNEQFF
J gene: TRBJ2-7; D gene: .; V gene: TRBV7-2; CDR3 protein: CASSWGPSLYEQYF
J gene: TRBJ1-6; D gene: TRBD1; V gene: TRBV7-9; CDR3 protein: CASSLHRGGGSPLHF
J gene: TRBJ2-5; D gene: .; V gene: TRBV20-1; CDR3 protein: CSAPRDAEETQYF
J gene: TRBJ2-1; D gene: .; V gene: TRBV7-2; CDR3 protein: CASSIVPLVDEQFF
J gene: TRBJ2-1; D gene: TRBD2; V gene: TRBV20-1; CDR3 protein: CSAALAGLYNEQFF
J gene: TRBJ2-1; D gene: .; V gene: TRBV4-2; CDR3 protein: CASSLGGLSRVNEQFF
J gene: TRBJ2-1; D gene: .; V gene: TRBV7-8; CDR3 protein: CASSPLAPAPNEQFF
J gene: TRBJ2-7; D gene: TRBD1; V gene: TRBV5-1; CDR3 protein: CASSWGQGTDEQYF
J gene: TRBJ2-2; D gene: .; V gene: TRBV4-2; CDR3 protein: CASSQDRAGTLNTGELFF
J gene: TRBJ2-6; D gene: TRBD1; V gene: TRBV12-3/TRBV12-4; CDR3 protein: CASSFDRGVAGANVLTF
J gene: TRBJ1-1; D gene: .; V gene: TRBV5-1; CDR3 protein: CASSSTGRGEAFF
J gene: TRBJ2-6; D gene: .; V gene: TRBV4-3; CDR3 protein: CASSQDLRRQLDSGANVLTF
J gene: TRBJ2-2; D gene: .; V gene: TRBV7-3; CDR3 protein: CASALQGISGELFF
J gene: TRBJ2-5; D gene: TRBD2; V gene: TRBV3-1; CDR3 protein: CASSFAGGGETQYF
J gene: TRBJ1-2; D gene: TRBD1; V gene: TRBV4-1; CDR3 protein: CASSPDRGDYGYTF
J gene: TRBJ2-1; D gene: .; V gene: TRBV7-6; CDR3 protein: CASSQEGGPGGEQFF
J gene: TRBJ2-5; D gene: TRBD1; V gene: TRBV7-9; CDR3 protein: CASSFRDRGREETQYF
J gene: TRBJ2-1; D gene: .; V gene: TRBV29-1; CDR3 protein: CSVGLAAYNEQFF
J gene: TRBJ2-1; D gene: TRBD1; V gene: TRBV5-1; CDR3 protein: CASSENPGQGNEQFF
J gene: TRBJ1-1; D gene: .; V gene: TRBV5-1; CDR3 protein: CASSLNGDWTEAFF
J gene: TRBJ2-5; D gene: TRBD2; V gene: TRBV18; CDR3 protein: CASSPGTSGPKETQYF
J gene: TRBJ2-1; D gene: .; V gene: TRBV9; CDR3 protein: CASSPPSYEQFF
J gene: TRBJ1-1; D gene: .; V gene: TRBV6-6; CDR3 protein: CASSYSTNQAFF
J gene: TRBJ2-3; D gene: TRBD2; V gene: TRBV18; CDR3 protein: CASSPTSQSTDTQYF
J gene: TRBJ1-1; D gene: .; V gene: TRBV7-9; CDR3 protein: CASSPQSTGVNTEAFF